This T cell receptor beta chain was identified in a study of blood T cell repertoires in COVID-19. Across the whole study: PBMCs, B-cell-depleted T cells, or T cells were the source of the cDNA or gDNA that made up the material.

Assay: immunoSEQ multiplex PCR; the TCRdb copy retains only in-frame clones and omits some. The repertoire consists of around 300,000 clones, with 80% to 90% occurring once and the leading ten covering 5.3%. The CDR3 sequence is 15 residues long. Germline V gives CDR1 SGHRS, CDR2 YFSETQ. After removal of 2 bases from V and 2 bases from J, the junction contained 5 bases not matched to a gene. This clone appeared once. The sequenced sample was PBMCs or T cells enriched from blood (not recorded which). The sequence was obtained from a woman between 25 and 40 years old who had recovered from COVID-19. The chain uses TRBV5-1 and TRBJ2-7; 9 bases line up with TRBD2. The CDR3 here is CASSFSGGPTYEQYF. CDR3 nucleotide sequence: TGCGCCAGCAGCTTTAGCGGGGGCCCGACCTACGAGCAGTACTTC.